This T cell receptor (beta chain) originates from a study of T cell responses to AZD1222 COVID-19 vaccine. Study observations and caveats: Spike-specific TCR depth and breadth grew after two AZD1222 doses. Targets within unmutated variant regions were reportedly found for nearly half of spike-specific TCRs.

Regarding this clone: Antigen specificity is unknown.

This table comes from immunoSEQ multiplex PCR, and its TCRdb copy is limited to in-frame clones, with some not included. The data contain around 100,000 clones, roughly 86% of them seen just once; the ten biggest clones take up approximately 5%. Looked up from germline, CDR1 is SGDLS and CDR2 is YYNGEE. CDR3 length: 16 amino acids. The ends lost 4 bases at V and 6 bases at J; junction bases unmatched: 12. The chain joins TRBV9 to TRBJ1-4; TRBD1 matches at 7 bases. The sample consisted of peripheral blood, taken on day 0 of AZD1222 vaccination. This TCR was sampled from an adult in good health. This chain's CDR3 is CASSPRQGIGDEKLFF. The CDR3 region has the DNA TGTGCCAGCAGCCCACGACAGGGCATAGGGGATGAAAAACTGTTTTTT.